Below, one T cell receptor beta chain is given with its context. The antigen is not known. The study separated CD4+ cells into CD45RA+ naive and CD45RA-negative memory subsets. The table came from immunoSEQ multiplex PCR; TCRdb's copy has only in-frame clones and leaves some out. The sample has some 1,100,000 clones, around 78% seen once. This specimen belongs to a study of shared clonotypes between healthy human individuals. The study's findings and limits: Among non-shared clonotypes, generation probabilities were lower than among those shared by all four donors. An effect of sequencing depth on clonotype sharing among donors was expected.

The source is a young man in good health. Some clones in this sample may be carry-over from other donors' samples. The sample was memory CD4+ T cells from PBMCs. Subset noted: CD45RA-negative fraction.

This CDR3 reads CASSQDITSGTIEQFF. In DNA, the CDR3 is TGCGCCAGCAGCCAAGATATTACTAGCGGGACGATTGAGCAGTTCTTC. The chain links TRBV4-1 to TRBJ2-1, with 10 bases lining up with TRBD2. The CDR3 totals 16 residues. The germline V gene has CDR1 MGHRA and CDR2 YSYEKL. V lost 0 bases and J lost 9; bases outside the gene matches: 8.